Listed below are T cell receptor beta chains from one sample, sequenced in a study of blood T cells in healthy people across ages. TCRdb analysed the 5' RACE reads with MiXCR anew, one entry per CDR3 protein. The profile shows about a million distinct CDR3 sequences, about 53% of them singletons. The sample comprised blood. Every receptor here comes from a woman aged 55-69 years in good health. Both conserved end residues are trimmed from each CDR3.

>TRBJ2-7|TRBV7-2
ASSLALPSGGYEQY
>TRBJ1-5|TRBV18
ASSPDRGGRPQH
>TRBJ1-6|TRBV6-5
ASNSLTGGNSPLH
>TRBJ2-2|TRBV12-3/TRBV12-4
ASRAGTLNTGERF
>.|TRBV5-1
ASSPSLSGSLGYEQY
>TRBJ1-1|TRBV10-3
AISGGQGGMGTEAF
>.|TRBV20-1
SARARGPGNEQF
>TRBJ2-3|TRBV18
ASAPGTGATDTQY
>TRBJ2-3|TRBV6-5
ASRQGSDTQY
>TRBJ2-1|TRBV6-1
ASSGLASYNEQF
>TRBJ2-6|TRBV11-2
ASSLLAGGPRTGANVLT
>TRBJ1-1|TRBV20-1
SAVDSMNTEAF
>TRBJ2-3|TRBV12-3/TRBV12-4
ASSFGTSGDTQY
>TRBJ1-2|TRBV4-1
ASSQAFRKGGGGYT
>TRBJ2-1|TRBV10-3
AISESENWESTSGMHEQF
>TRBJ2-6|TRBV29-1
SVYRGLGANVLT
>TRBJ2-4|TRBV3-1
ASEEKAKNIQY
>TRBJ2-2|TRBV6-5
ASRSRRGPSGELF
>TRBJ2-7|TRBV4-2
ASSQEGRWSGQQY
>TRBJ2-1|TRBV6-1
PSSDQGWEQF
>TRBJ2-3|TRBV20-1
SAWGGVRGTDTQY
>TRBJ2-4|TRBV5-1
ASGLGPENMIQY
>TRBJ2-1|TRBV28
ASSDTNRDNEQF
>TRBJ2-7|TRBV29-1
SVGGSGIYEQY
>TRBJ1-1|TRBV6-6
ASSYKGAPLEAF
>TRBJ1-2|TRBV29-1
SVARTGESGYT
>TRBJ1-5|TRBV6-6
ASSYSGRDQPQH
>TRBJ2-7|TRBV29-1
SVAATDTNYEQY
>TRBJ2-1|TRBV4-2
ASSRSRILSSGGDNEQF
>TRBJ2-3|TRBV29-1
SVALGGGGTDTQY
>TRBJ2-5|TRBV9
ASRSRLAGGNEQY
>TRBJ2-1|TRBV4-2
ASSPRGRSSYNEQF
>TRBJ2-3|TRBV12-3/TRBV12-4
ASSFSSGSRGGGTGTQY
>.|TRBV19
ASSVDSGSYNEQY
>TRBJ2-1|TRBV6-2/TRBV6-3
ASSNLFGGPSHEQF
>TRBJ2-3|TRBV7-9
ASSTGTRSRDTQY
>TRBJ1-2|TRBV28
ASTQGGSNYGYT
>TRBJ2-7|TRBV5-1
ASSFGSRGYEQY
>TRBJ2-1|TRBV6-1
ASSEAGTTMSQF
>TRBJ2-5|TRBV12-3/TRBV12-4
ASQTGHGGQETQY
>TRBJ2-5|TRBV29-1
SVDPVREETQY
>TRBJ2-3|TRBV7-8
ASSARRAVRTDTQY
>TRBJ2-3|TRBV2
ARPVDFGTDTQY
>TRBJ2-7|TRBV7-9
ASSSMDSITYEQY
>TRBJ2-5|TRBV5-6
ASSLGFQQY
>TRBJ1-1|TRBV7-2
ASSLVGRGTEAF
>TRBJ1-4|TRBV12-3/TRBV12-4
ASSNQFRDSYEKLF
>TRBJ2-7|TRBV28
ASSSLPLGTYEQY
>.|TRBV6-1
ASRPRFRRVPYNEQF
>TRBJ2-4|TRBV29-1
SVEVQSGIQY
>TRBJ2-4|TRBV6-2/TRBV6-3
ASRLDNGDKNILY
>.|TRBV4-2
ASSQEGEEDSTYYGQY
>TRBJ2-5|TRBV4-1
ASSATPASGDLRETQY